These 20 T cell receptor beta chains originate from one sample sequenced in a study of T cell repertoires in aging, cancer and after chemotherapy (dated by TCRdb to between 2018 and 2020). Genomic DNA extracted from peripheral blood, rather than sorted cells or RNA, was used as the source for amplification of TCR beta rearrangements. The sequencer was an Illumina MiSeq. Multiplex touch-down PCR with a mixed TRB-A/B primer pool was used to amplify rearranged TRB sequences covering the V, D and J segments. TCRdb trimmed the raw reads at Q25, called clones with MiXCR and kept productive beta chains. Each CDR3 protein gets just one entry, which takes the most common genes and DNA from the rows behind it. The sample table shows roughly 3,500 distinct CDR3 sequences, and roughly a quarter are seen once. The top ten clonotypes cover around an eighth of the sample. The sequenced sample was blood. These receptors all come from a human donor with a solid tumor.

V gene TRBV11-1 combines with J gene TRBJ1-3; a possible D gene is TRBD1 (6 bases). This CDR3 comprises 15 residues. V was shortened by 5 bases and J by 5 bases, with 16 bases between the two germline ends. The germline V gene encodes CDR1 SGHAT and CDR2 FQDESV (reference sequence). The CDR3 is CASSLKRTDRNTIYF. The CDR3 coding sequence is TGTGCCAGCAGCCTAAAAAGGACAGACAGAAACACCATATATTTT.

V is TRBV6-5 and J is TRBJ1-2; 7 nucleotides align to TRBD1. CDR1 MNHEY and CDR2 SVGAGI come from the germline V gene. V lost 0 bases, J lost 4 bases, and 2 bases stayed unmatched. The CDR3 is 14 residues long. The CDR3 bases are TGTGCCAGCAGTTACTCGACAGGGCTCTATGGCTACACCTTC. It codes for CASSYSTGLYGYTF.

This clonotype is categorized as medium-sized (0.01 to 0.1%). The chain is built from TRBV6-1 and TRBJ2-5, with a tentative D call TRBD2 (5 bases). Deletions cut 3 bases from V and 4 bases from J, with 12 bases between. The V gene's germline CDR1 is MNHNS and CDR2 SASEGT. The CDR3 extends over 14 amino acids. CDR3 sequence: CASSDGQSGETQYF. Here the CDR3 DNA reads TGTGCCAGCAGTGATGGCCAAAGCGGAGAGACCCAGTACTTC.

By share, this clonotype counts as medium-sized. The genes are TRBV12-3 or TRBV12-4 and TRBJ1-1, with D unresolved. The V and J ends lost 3 bases and 1 base respectively, with 6 bases between them. The CDR3 runs 13 residues. The CDR3 coding sequence is TGTGCCAGCAGTTTGTATGGGAACACTGAAGCTTTCTTT. Protein: CASSLYGNTEAFF.

This chain connects TRBV12-3 or TRBV12-4 to TRBJ2-5, with 7 bases fitting TRBD2. V lost 6 bases to trimming and J lost 5 bases; unmatched junction nucleotides: 9. The CDR3 is 14 residues long. CDR3 DNA: TGTGCCAGCAGCCCCGCTTGGGGAGGGGAGACCCAGTACTTC. It translates to CASSPAWGGETQYF.

This clonotype ranks as medium-sized. CDR3 DNA sequence: TGTGCCAGCAGTTTAGGATTTCGTCTTTCACCCCTCCACTTT. It yields the protein CASSLGFRLSPLHF. The chain combines TRBV6-2 or TRBV6-3 with TRBJ1-6; D ambiguous. V lost 4 bases, J lost 9 bases, and 13 bases lay in between. The germline V gene has CDR1 MNHEY and CDR2 SVGEGT. CDR3 length equals 14 residues.

By share, this clonotype ranks as medium-sized. This chain links TRBV12-3 or TRBV12-4 with TRBJ1-4; 9 positions agree with TRBD1. The CDR3 length is 14 residues. Trimming cost V 4 bases and J 5 bases; bases outside gene matches: 2. The CDR3 spells CASSSGTGNEKLFF. For the CDR3, the DNA is TGTGCCAGCAGTTCCGGGACAGGGAATGAAAAACTGTTTTTT.

This clonotype is deemed large (0.1 to 1%). The chain combines TRBV29-1 with TRBJ2-2; D perhaps matches TRBD2 (6 bases). The CDR3 contains 20 residues. Germline V lookup: CDR1 SQVTM, CDR2 ANQGSEA. Between the trimmed V and J ends, which lost 2 bases and 5 bases, there was a span of 30 bases. CDR3 sequence (DNA): TGCAGCGTTGAATTCCCGGTAGGGAGTGGTGTCCCCCGGGGGACCGGGGAGCTGTTTTTT. Protein sequence: CSVEFPVGSGVPRGTGELFF.

Judged by abundance, this clonotype is medium-sized. The gene calls are TRBV5-6 and TRBJ1-5, with 8 bases fitting TRBD1. This CDR3 contains 15 residues. From germline, CDR1 is SGHDT and CDR2 YYEEEE. V dropped 4 bases and J dropped 1; count of bases not matched to a gene: 4. This CDR3 reads CASSTTGVSNQPQHF. The CDR3 nucleotides are TGTGCCAGCAGCACGACAGGGGTCAGCAATCAGCCCCAGCATTTT.

By its share, this clonotype is large. The chain joins TRBV19 to TRBJ2-5, with TRBD2 matching 7 bases. The CDR3 is 14 amino acids. Germline lookup yields CDR1 LNHDA and CDR2 SQIVND (reference sequence). The trim removed 4 bases at V and 3 bases at J, leaving 5 bases unmatched. The CDR3 protein is CASSTTSAEETQYF. The CDR3 DNA reads TGTGCCAGTAGTACAACTAGCGCCGAAGAGACCCAGTACTTC.

This clonotype is deemed medium-sized. The chain uses TRBV18 and TRBJ2-3; D is undetermined. The CDR3 length is 14 residues. V lost 0 bases, J lost 2 bases, and 6 bases lay in between. Per the germline V gene, CDR1 is KGHSH and CDR2 is LQKENI. The CDR3 DNA follows: TGTGCCAGCTCACCACCGGTGCCCACAGATACGCAGTATTTT. Amino acids: CASSPPVPTDTQYF.

V gene TRBV19 combines with J gene TRBJ2-1; TRBD2 matches at 11 bases. Germline trimming cut 2 bases from V and 9 bases from J; bases unmatched to any gene: 6. Germline V gene lookup returns CDR1 LNHDA and CDR2 SQIVND (reference sequence). This CDR3 region has 15 residues. The chain's CDR3 is CASSIIAGGQTEQFF. CDR3 nucleotides: TGTGCCAGTAGTATAATAGCGGGGGGGCAAACTGAGCAGTTCTTC.

This clonotype was counted ten times or more. This rearrangement joins TRBV5-1 to TRBJ2-1; D gene ambiguous. V shed 2 bases and J shed 3 bases, with 18 bases lying between them. Per the germline V gene, CDR1 is SGHRS and CDR2 is YFSETQ. This CDR3 comprises 17 residues. CDR3 nucleotide sequence: TGCGCCAGCAGCTTCACTCCACCCCGTCCCGACTACAATGAGCAGTTCTTC. Its translation: CASSFTPPRPDYNEQFF.

By its share, this clonotype is medium-sized (0.01 to 0.1%). This rearrangement joins TRBV10-3 to TRBJ1-5; D gene unclear. Germline V lookup: CDR1 ENHRY, CDR2 SYGVKD. V was clipped by 10 bases and J by 4 bases, with 17 bases between them. This CDR3 region has 14 residues. The DNA for the CDR3 is TGTGCCACAGGTGGGTCGGACGCAAATCAGCCCCAGCATTTT. Amino acids: CATGGSDANQPQHF.

The genes are TRBV11-1 and TRBJ1-1, with D perhaps TRBD1 (6 bases). Germline assignment: CDR1 SGHAT and CDR2 FQDESV (reference sequence). V was pared by 5 bases and J by 8 bases, with 15 bases between. There are 13 residues in the CDR3. The CDR3 reads CASSPSPGAEAFF. The CDR3 bases are TGTGCCAGCAGCCCCAGTCCGGGGGCAGAAGCTTTCTTT.

This clonotype was recorded a few times. The V gene is TRBV10-2, the J gene TRBJ1-2, with D unresolved. Germline assignment: CDR1 WSHSY and CDR2 SAAADI. The CDR3 sequence is 13 residues long. V gave up 0 bases and J gave up 8 bases, with 10 bases separating them. The CDR3 nucleotides are TGCGCCAGCAGTGAGTCGACCCTCATAGGCTACACCTTC. Its translation: CASSESTLIGYTF.

On this clonotype: A read error may be the cause here, since a much bigger clone is one base away. The chain combines TRBV12-3 or TRBV12-4 with TRBJ1-1; 9 bases map to TRBD1. CDR3 length equals 14 residues. The chain's CDR3 is CSSSPTGGVTEAFF. CDR3 in DNA: TGTTCCAGCAGCCCGACAGGGGGGGTTACTGAAGCTTTCTTT.

This clonotype was counted between two and nine times. This rearrangement joins TRBV6-2 or TRBV6-3 to TRBJ1-1; 7 bases fit TRBD1. Germline V gives CDR1 MNHEY, CDR2 SVGEGT. J was trimmed by 6 bases and V by 5 bases; bases with no gene match: 6. The CDR3 contains 13 residues. The CDR3 here is CASSRQGRAEAFF. CDR3 sequence (DNA): TGTGCCAGCAGTAGACAGGGTCGCGCTGAAGCTTTCTTT.

Details on this clonotype: A read error may explain this, as a much larger clone is one base away. This rearrangement joins TRBV7-2 to TRBJ1-3, with D tentatively TRBD1 (5 bases). The CDR3 totals 14 residues. Germline assignment: CDR1 SGHTA and CDR2 FQGNSA. CDR3 sequence reads: CANSLGVSGNTIYF. In DNA, the CDR3 is TGTGCCAACAGCTTAGGGGTTTCTGGAAACACCATATATTTT.

This clonotype is labeled as large. The gene calls are TRBV6-5 and TRBJ2-6, with D possibly being TRBD1 or TRBD2 (5 bases each). The CDR3 covers 16 residues. Germline assignment: CDR1 MNHEY and CDR2 SVGAGI. Trimming removed 6 bases at V and 0 bases at J, with 12 bases between. The CDR3 DNA reads as TGTGCCAGCAGGAAGGGACGAACCTCTGGGGCCAACGTCCTGACTTTC. Encoded protein: CASRKGRTSGANVLTF.